These T cell receptor beta chains were read from a single sample in a study of cytomegalovirus exposure and HLA in healthy donors. Using immunoSEQ multiplex PCR, the repertoire was profiled, and TCRdb retains in-frame clones only, with some absent. Of around 99,000 clones in the sample, around 77% were seen once. Specimen: PBMCs. The receptors were sampled from a man aged 35 to 55 in good health and CMV-seronegative. CDR3s include the opening cysteine and the closing phenylalanine or tryptophan. Each record gives: V gene, clone size, D gene, J gene, CDR3 DNA, CDR3 protein. The D gene is left open where the match is weak. Size is stated for part of the rows, as once, few or many counts, or as a class when the clone is expanded.

V: TRBV12-5; size: .; D: TRBD1; J: TRBJ1-1; DNA: TGTGCTAGTGGTGTAACAGGGGGCACTGAAGCTTTCTTT; CDR3: CASGVTGGTEAFF
V: TRBV10-3; size: .; D: TRBD1; J: TRBJ1-5; DNA: TGTGCCATCAGGGACAGGGTGGCTCAGCCCCAGCATTTT; CDR3: CAIRDRVAQPQHF
V: TRBV10-3; size: .; D: TRBD1; J: TRBJ1-4; DNA: TGTGCCATCAGTGAGTCGAGGCAGGGGGCTAATGAAAAACTGTTTTTT; CDR3: CAISESRQGANEKLFF
V: TRBV5-1; size: .; D: .; J: TRBJ1-1; DNA: TGCGCCAGCAGGCAGGACTTAAACACTGAAGCTTTCTTT; CDR3: CASRQDLNTEAFF
V: TRBV2; size: .; D: .; J: TRBJ2-5; DNA: TGTGCCGGCAGGACGGGGGTTGGGGCCCAGTACTTC; CDR3: CAGRTGVGAQYF
V: TRBV13; size: .; D: .; J: TRBJ2-2; DNA: TGTGCCAGCAGCTTGCGGGGCTCGAACGGGGAGCTGTTTTTT; CDR3: CASSLRGSNGELFF
V: TRBV7-9; size: .; D: TRBD2; J: TRBJ2-3; DNA: TGTGCCAGCATCAAACTCGGGGGGAGCACAGATACGCAGTATTTT; CDR3: CASIKLGGSTDTQYF
V: TRBV6-6; size: .; D: TRBD1; J: TRBJ2-7; DNA: TGTGCCAGCAGTTACCCCGACAGGGGCTACGAGCAGTACTTC; CDR3: CASSYPDRGYEQYF
V: TRBV2; size: few; D: .; J: TRBJ2-2; DNA: TGTGCCAGCAGTGCGGCAGGGAACACCGGGGAGCTGTTTTTT; CDR3: CASSAAGNTGELFF
V: TRBV23-1; size: .; D: .; J: TRBJ1-2; DNA: .; CDR3: CALRQQLRSRDRQFINYGYTF
V: TRBV10-3; size: .; D: .; J: TRBJ1-3; DNA: TGTGCCATCAGTGAGTCCTTGGCGGTTGGGGCCTTATCCATATATTTT; CDR3: CAISESLAVGALSIYF
V: TRBV19; size: few; D: .; J: TRBJ1-4; DNA: TGTGCCAGTAGTATAAGGTCCAGGAACGATGAAAAACTGTTTTTT; CDR3: CASSIRSRNDEKLFF
V: TRBV6-6; size: few; D: TRBD1; J: TRBJ1-1; DNA: TGTGCCAGCAGTTCTCTACAGGGGGAAGCTTTCTTT; CDR3: CASSSLQGEAFF
V: TRBV5-1; size: .; D: TRBD1; J: TRBJ1-4; DNA: TGCGCCAGCAGCCCGGGGACAGTTAATGAAAAACTGTTTTTT; CDR3: CASSPGTVNEKLFF
V: TRBV11-2; size: .; D: .; J: TRBJ2-7; DNA: TGTGCCAGCAGCTCCGGGGAGGCGAAGCAGTACTTC; CDR3: CASSSGEAKQYF
V: TRBV5-4; size: .; D: TRBD1; J: TRBJ2-5; DNA: TGTGCCAGCAGCCCAGGGACAGCTATTCAAGAGACCCAGTACTTC; CDR3: CASSPGTAIQETQYF
V: TRBV5-1; size: .; D: .; J: TRBJ2-4; DNA: TGCGCCAGCAGCTTGAGTGGGGGCATGAACATTCAGTACTTC; CDR3: CASSLSGGMNIQYF
V: TRBV18; size: .; D: .; J: TRBJ2-7; DNA: TGTGCCAGCTCACCATCCGACCAGGGCTGCGAGCAGTACTTC; CDR3: CASSPSDQGCEQYF
V: TRBV6-6; size: .; D: .; J: TRBJ2-7; DNA: TGTGCCAGCAGCCAGGGGTCGATCGAGCAGTACTTC; CDR3: CASSQGSIEQYF
V: TRBV30; size: once; D: .; J: TRBJ1-4; DNA: TGTGCCTGGAGCGAGGGTACTCTTAATGAAAAACTGTTTTTT; CDR3: CAWSEGTLNEKLFF
V: TRBV2; size: .; D: .; J: TRBJ2-3; DNA: TGTGCCAGCACACTTCAGCGAAAGAAATACACAGATACGCAGTATTTT; CDR3: CASTLQRKKYTDTQYF
V: TRBV15; size: .; D: TRBD1; J: TRBJ1-1; DNA: TGTGCCACCAGCAGAGATACAGGGGGGAGCACTGAAGCTTTCTTT; CDR3: CATSRDTGGSTEAFF
V: TRBV28; size: .; D: .; J: TRBJ1-2; DNA: TGTGCCAGCAATCAGGGGAACTATGGCTACACCTTC; CDR3: CASNQGNYGYTF
V: TRBV27; size: .; D: .; J: TRBJ2-3; DNA: TGTGCCAGCAGTTTCCCCGGCGGAGATACGCAGTATTTT; CDR3: CASSFPGGDTQYF
V: TRBV30; size: once; D: TRBD2; J: TRBJ2-2; DNA: TGTGCCTGGAGGGTCCAGGGAGGGACCGGGGAGCTGTTTTTT; CDR3: CAWRVQGGTGELFF
V: TRBV11-1; size: .; D: .; J: TRBJ2-1; DNA: TGTGCCAGCAGCTTTGAGGCGGGATCTCACAATGAGCAGTTCTTC; CDR3: CASSFEAGSHNEQFF
V: TRBV2; size: .; D: .; J: TRBJ1-2; DNA: TGTGCCAGCAGTGAAGAGAGGGTCAGTTACTATGGCTACACCTTC; CDR3: CASSEERVSYYGYTF
V: TRBV9; size: .; D: TRBD2; J: TRBJ2-1; DNA: TGTGCCAGCAGCGCCGGACTAGAGATCGGGAATGAGCAGTTCTTC; CDR3: CASSAGLEIGNEQFF
V: TRBV6-5; size: .; D: TRBD1; J: TRBJ2-2; DNA: TGTGCCAGCAGCGGGACAGGGCTAAACACCGGGGAGCTGTTTTTT; CDR3: CASSGTGLNTGELFF
V: TRBV5-1; size: .; D: .; J: TRBJ1-1; DNA: TGCGCCAGCAGCGGTGGCCTGCGGGGCCTGGACACTGAAGCTTTCTTT; CDR3: CASSGGLRGLDTEAFF
V: TRBV19; size: .; D: TRBD1; J: TRBJ1-1; DNA: TGTGCCAGTAGTATGAAGGGACAGGGAAACTCTGAAGCTTTCTTT; CDR3: CASSMKGQGNSEAFF